A single sample is the source of the 27 T cell receptor beta chains below, sequenced in a study of tumor-infiltrating lymphocytes in oesophageal squamous cell carcinoma. One entry per CDR3 protein, called by TCRdb with MiXCR from the PCR reads. The sample has over 10,000 distinct CDR3 sequences; roughly 56% are singletons. The sequenced material came from esophageal tumor tissue. The receptors come from a male donor with esophageal squamous cell carcinoma.

CDR3 coding DNA: TGTGCCAGCAGCCCCGTGGGGTCAGATACGCAGTATTTT. This codes for CASSPVGSDTQYF. V and J are TRBV7-3 and TRBJ2-3; the D is unclear. V lost 5 bases and J lost 4, with 10 bases in between. This CDR3 is built from 13 residues. Germline V gene sequence: CDR1 SGHTA, CDR2 FQGTGA. Combining the CDR3 with reference TRBV7-3 and TRBJ2-3 gives the whole variable domain GAGVSQTPSNKVTEKGKYVELRCDPISGHTALYWYRQSLGQGPEFLIYFQGTGAADDSGLPNDRFFAVRPEGSVSTLKIQRTERGDSAVYLCASSPVGSDTQYFGPGTRLTVL.

This CDR3 is CASSLGGPRETQYF. DNA of the CDR3: TGTGCCAGCAGCTTAGGTGGGCCACGGGAGACCCAGTATTTT. The chain links TRBV11-1 to TRBJ2-3; perhaps TRBD2 as D (6 bases). Germline CDR1 is SGHAT and CDR2 is FQDESV (reference sequence). V lost 1 base, J lost 12 bases, and 17 bases lay in between. The CDR3 loop spans 14 amino acids.

The V call is TRBV12-3 or TRBV12-4, the J call TRBJ1-4; 7 positions agree with TRBD1. The CDR3 covers 12 residues. J was trimmed by 11 bases and V by 4 bases; bases with no gene match: 4. The CDR3 nucleotides read TGTGCCAGCAGTTCGATGACAGGGAAACTGTTTTTT. Protein sequence: CASSSMTGKLFF.

This sequence joins TRBV7-9 and TRBJ2-1; 7 bases are shared with TRBD2. Germline CDR1 SEHNR, CDR2 FQNEAQ (reference sequence). This CDR3 is 14 amino acids long. V was clipped by 6 bases and J by 7 bases; unmatched bases: 9. CDR3 loop: CASRYTGTKNEQFF. The CDR3 DNA follows: TGTGCCAGCAGATACACCGGGACTAAAAATGAGCAGTTCTTC. Together with reference TRBV7-9 and TRBJ2-1, the CDR3 gives the full variable domain: DTGVSQNPRHKITKRGQNVTFRCDPISEHNRLYWYRQTLGQGPEFLTYFQNEAQLEKSRLLSDRFSAERPKGSFSTLEIQRTEQGDSAMYLCASRYTGTKNEQFFGPGTRLTVL.

This clonotype was seen only once. V gene TRBV7-3 combines with J gene TRBJ2-5; the D gene is possibly TRBD2 (5 bases). The J call may be mistaken, given a closer DNA end match to TRBJ2-7. The germline CDR1 and CDR2 sequences are SGHTA and FQGTGA. This CDR3 spans 16 amino acids. The CDR3 nucleotides are TGTGCCAGCAGCTCCCTAGCCCCAAGGTGGCCCTACGAGCAGTACTTC. Translated, it gives CASSSLAPRWPYEQYF.

This clonotype counts as large (0.1 to 1%). This rearrangement joins TRBV12-3 or TRBV12-4 to TRBJ2-7; tentatively, D is TRBD2 (6 bases). Trimming removed 5 bases from V and 7 bases from J, with 12 bases in between. The CDR3 contains 12 residues. CDR3 coding DNA: TGTGCCAGCAGTCCCCTGGGGGGAGAGCAGTACTTC. It encodes CASSPLGGEQYF.

The chain couples TRBV20-1 to TRBJ1-1, with D possibly matching TRBD1 (5 bases). Germline CDR1 DFQATT, CDR2 SNEGSKA (reference sequence). The V end lost 4 bases, the J end lost 0 bases, and 12 bases lay between the germline ends. The CDR3 is 14 amino acids. CDR3 DNA sequence: TGCAGTGCTAATTACGGGACGGTGAACACTGAAGCTTTCTTT. Amino acid sequence: CSANYGTVNTEAFF.

The V gene is TRBV7-2, the J gene TRBJ2-5; tentatively, D is TRBD2 (6 bases). The CDR3 spans 15 residues. Germline CDR1 is SGHTA and CDR2 is FQGNSA. The V end was cut by 2 bases, the J end by 5 bases, with 15 bases between. The CDR3 region is CASSLRRVGRETQYF. In DNA, the CDR3 is TGTGCCAGCAGCTTACGGAGGGTAGGACGGGAGACCCAGTACTTC.

The table lists this clonotype with a count of one. CDR3 in amino acids: CASSWGPNTEAFF. The CDR3 DNA sequence: TGTGCCAGCAGCTGGGGACCGAACACTGAAGCTTTCTTT. V is TRBV7-3 and J is TRBJ1-1; the D gene is possibly TRBD1 (5 bases). The V end lost 4 bases, the J end lost 1 base, and 7 bases lay between the germline ends. Per the germline V gene, CDR1 is SGHTA and CDR2 is FQGTGA. This CDR3 contains 13 residues. Using reference TRBV7-3 and TRBJ1-1 for the parts outside the CDR3, the full variable domain is GAGVSQTPSNKVTEKGKYVELRCDPISGHTALYWYRQSLGQGPEFLIYFQGTGAADDSGLPNDRFFAVRPEGSVSTLKIQRTERGDSAVYLCASSWGPNTEAFFGQGTRLTVV.

In this sample, this clonotype turned up a few times. The V and J genes are TRBV11-2 and TRBJ2-5, with TRBD1 as a possible D gene (6 bases). The CDR3 has 14 residues. Trimming removed 8 bases at V and 11 bases at J, with 24 bases between. Germline V gene data show CDR1 as SGHAT and CDR2 as FQNNGV. CDR3 coding DNA: TGTGCCAGCCGGCAGGGGTCCTCCTACAATGAGCAGTACTTC. Translated, it gives CASRQGSSYNEQYF.

This clonotype was observed many times. The chain uses TRBV7-2 and TRBJ2-3; the D gene is possibly TRBD2 (6 bases). The CDR3 loop spans 16 amino acids. Germline CDR1 and CDR2: SGHTA and FQGNSA. The ends were cut back, 3 bases at V and 0 bases at J, with 13 bases in the middle. This CDR3 is CASSLAGRGSTDTQYF. The CDR3 DNA follows: TGTGCCAGCAGCTTGGCGGGGCGAGGTAGCACAGATACGCAGTATTTT.

This clonotype was detected once. The germline gene is not matched at one end of the junction; a read error may be the cause. The gene calls are TRBV7-6 and TRBJ2-3, with TRBD2 as a possible D gene (7 bases). The J call is uncertain, as TRBJ2-5 better fits the DNA end. Germline V lookup: CDR1 SGHVS, CDR2 FNYEAQ. The CDR3 is 14 residues long. The CDR3 loop reads CASSLGGGAETQYF. The CDR3 DNA follows: TGTGCTAGCAGCTTGGGGGGGGGGGCAGAGACCCAGTACTTC.

This clonotype has a handful of counts. The J gene is TRBJ2-5, the V gene TRBV7-2; D unresolved. The V gene lost 5 bases and the J gene lost 1 base, with 8 bases spanning the gap. CDR3 size: 13 residues. Germline CDR1 is SGHTA and CDR2 is FQGNSA. Here the CDR3 DNA reads TGTGCCAGCAGCGCTTTGACCCAAGAGACCCAGTACTTC. Amino acids: CASSALTQETQYF.

This clonotype was seen a few times. It may be a read error: a sequence one base away is much more abundant. The chain couples TRBV7-2 to TRBJ2-1; 7 bases agree with TRBD1. The CDR3 totals 14 residues. V shed 5 bases and J 10 bases; nucleotides not matched to a gene: 11. Germline-derived CDR1 and CDR2 are SGHTA and FQGNSA. As DNA, the CDR3 is TGTGCCAGCAGCCGGGACAGAATTTCCGACGAGCAGTTCTTC. Amino acid sequence: CASSRDRISDEQFF. The full variable domain, with the rest looked up from reference TRBV7-2 and TRBJ2-1, is GAGVSQSPSNKVTEKGKDVELRCDPISGHTALYWYRQSLGQGLEFLIYFQGNSAPDKSGLPSDRFSAERTGGSVSTLTIQRTQQEDSAVYLCASSRDRISDEQFFGPGTRLTVL.

This chain joins TRBV6-1 and TRBJ2-5; D gene unclear. Germline V lookup: CDR1 MNHNS, CDR2 SASEGT. V was pared by 6 bases and J by 4 bases, with 9 bases between. The CDR3 contains 12 residues. The CDR3 sequence: CASSEWGETQYF. The CDR3 DNA is TGTGCCAGCAGCGAGTGGGGAGAGACCCAGTACTTC.

This clonotype is termed medium-sized. It may be a read error: a sequence one base away is much more abundant. The chain is built from TRBV11-1 and TRBJ2-1, with D unresolved. The end of the DNA fits TRBJ2-7 better, so the J call may be wrong. The CDR3 loop spans 14 amino acids. Germline loops: CDR1 SGHAT, CDR2 FQDESV (reference sequence). CDR3: CASSAVGSYNEQYF. CDR3 bases: TGTGCCAGCAGCGCCGTAGGCTCCTACAATGAGCAGTACTTC.

The chain employs TRBV11-2 and TRBJ2-3; 15 positions match TRBD2. Germline V gene data show CDR1 as SGHAT and CDR2 as FQNNGV. Germline trimming cut 5 bases from V and 12 bases from J; bases unmatched to any gene: 6. CDR3 length: 14 amino acids. CDR3 protein: CASSPGLAGGTQYF. The DNA for the CDR3 is TGTGCCAGCAGCCCAGGACTAGCGGGGGGGACCCAGTATTTT.

This chain links TRBV7-3 with TRBJ2-5; 7 nucleotides line up with TRBD2. Germline-derived CDR1 and CDR2 are SGHTA and FQGTGA. V gave up 8 bases and J gave up 11 bases; unmatched junction bases: 17. There are 14 residues in the CDR3. CDR3 in amino acids: CASGSGGSANEQYF. The CDR3 DNA sequence: TGTGCCAGCGGGTCTGGCGGGAGCGCCAATGAGCAGTACTTC.

This chain joins TRBV6-5 and TRBJ1-6, with D unresolved. V was shortened by 0 bases and J by 7 bases, with 7 bases between the two germline ends. Germline assignment: CDR1 MNHEY and CDR2 SVGAGI. The CDR3 loop spans 14 amino acids. CDR3 nucleotide sequence: TGTGCCAGCAGTTACTCGACGGCGAATTCACCCCTCCACTTT. This encodes CASSYSTANSPLHF.

The rearrangement links TRBV12-3 or TRBV12-4 to TRBJ2-5; 7 positions match TRBD2. The last part of the DNA fits TRBJ2-1 better; the J call may be wrong. The CDR3 extends over 14 amino acids. The CDR3 region is CASSLGREWDEQFF. The CDR3 bases are TGTGCCAGCAGTTTGGGGCGGGAGTGGGATGAGCAGTTCTTC.

By sample fraction, this clonotype is medium-sized. This chain uses TRBV10-3 with TRBJ2-3, with D hard to call. Trimming removed 6 bases from V and 0 bases from J, with 4 bases in between. CDR1 ENHRY and CDR2 SYGVKD come from the germline V gene. The CDR3 is 12 residues long. CDR3 loop: CAIRGSTDTQYF. DNA of the CDR3: TGTGCCATCAGGGGTAGCACAGATACGCAGTATTTT.

At least ten counts were recorded for this clonotype. The V and J genes are TRBV5-1 and TRBJ2-3, with D perhaps assigned TRBD1 or TRBD2 (6 bases each). Looked up from germline, CDR1 is SGHRS and CDR2 is YFSETQ. This CDR3 is built from 14 residues. Trimming left V 4 bases short and J 5 bases short, with 14 bases between. The CDR3 nucleotides are TGCGCCAGCAGCAGGGGGGCAGTACGAGATACGCAGTATTTT. Amino acid sequence: CASSRGAVRDTQYF.

In its sample, this clonotype was seen a few times. CDR3 sequence reads: CASSRGSTSGGTGELFF. Written as DNA, the CDR3 is TGTGCCAGCAGCCGTGGGTCGACTAGCGGGGGAACCGGGGAGCTGTTTTTT. J is TRBJ2-2 and V is TRBV11-3; 12 nucleotides line up with TRBD2. Germline CDR1 and CDR2: SGHNT and YENEEA. With 5 bases clipped from V and 5 bases from J, the junction kept 9 bases outside the gene matches. The CDR3 sequence is 17 residues long.

This chain links TRBV7-3 with TRBJ2-1, with D perhaps matching TRBD2 (6 bases). V was trimmed by 2 bases and J by 12 bases, leaving 29 bases between them. This CDR3 is built from 18 residues. CDR1 is SGHTA and CDR2 is FQGTGA in the germline V gene. The CDR3 coding sequence is TGTGCCAGCAGCTTAGAGTCGGGAGTGGGGCACGCCACAGATACGCAGTTCTTC. This codes for CASSLESGVGHATDTQFF.

The chain links TRBV7-3 to TRBJ2-3; tentative D call: TRBD1 (6 bases). TRBJ2-5 matches the DNA end more closely, so the J call is doubtful. Germline CDR1 and CDR2: SGHTA and FQGTGA. The CDR3 extends over 14 amino acids. The CDR3 protein is CASSLMGAEGTQYF. DNA of the CDR3: TGTGCCAGCAGCTTGATGGGGGCCGAAGGGACCCAGTACTTC.

The V call is TRBV7-2, the J call TRBJ2-7, with 8 positions matching TRBD1. Trimming at V came to 5 bases and at J to 4 bases, leaving 4 bases not matched to a gene. Germline assignment: CDR1 SGHTA and CDR2 FQGNSA. There are 13 residues in the CDR3. DNA for the CDR3: TGTGCCAGCAGCGGGTGGACAGGGTACGAGCAGTACTTC. This sequence encodes CASSGWTGYEQYF.

CDR3 loop: CASSSLASYEQYF. In DNA, the CDR3 is TGTGCCAGCAGCTCCCTAGCGTCCTACGAGCAGTACTTC. The chain uses TRBV7-8 and TRBJ2-4, with D perhaps matching TRBD2 (6 bases). The last part of the DNA fits TRBJ2-7 better; the J call may be wrong. This CDR3 has 13 residues. Germline V gene sequence: CDR1 SGHVS, CDR2 FQNEAQ.